This T cell receptor beta chain was sequenced for a study of Tregs in tolerant kidney transplant recipients. V lost 4 bases to trimming and J lost 13 bases, with 21 bases between them. CDR3 length: 14 residues. Germline CDR1 MGHRA, CDR2 YSYEKL. The table came from immunoSEQ multiplex PCR; TCRdb's copy has only in-frame clones and leaves some out. This table holds some 21,000 clones, over 75% found once. Mixed chimerism was transient after nonmyeloablative marrow transplants from related graft donors. Sequencing used CD8+ T cells from blood (PBMCs), obtained 6 months after the transplant. V usage is TRBV4-1 and J usage is TRBJ2-3; D is perhaps TRBD2 (5 bases). The origin of this receptor is a human patient who received a combined kidney and bone marrow transplant. A subset of T cells may come from the graft donor. In nucleotides, the CDR3 is TGCGCCAGCAGCCTAAACCTACGGGGTTCAGAGGAGTATTTT. As protein: CASSLNLRGSEEYF.